This T cell receptor beta chain was sequenced during a study of vaccination effects on CD4 cells after COVID-19. The overall study: Two doses of BNT162b2 or mRNA-1273 vaccine were administered to participants. Study-wide points: A shortage of convalescent patients and an absence of early post-infection timepoints characterized the study. Of the vaccine-induced clones from healthy vaccinees, merely 1 of 255 recognized common cold coronaviruses as well. Late after vaccination, infection- and vaccine-induced clones showed marked clonal contraction.

With the ViraFEST assay, the study expanded antigen-specific CD4+ T cells using viral peptide pools, then sequenced them. Culturing for about 9 days preceded CD4+ T cell isolation. The healthy vaccine recipients, who had no prior SARS-CoV-2 infection, showed negative nucleocapsid antibodies. To note about this clone: Its antigen remains unknown.

The germline V gene has CDR1 SNHLY and CDR2 FYNNEI. Trimming pared 3 bases from V and 5 bases from J, leaving 5 bases between. The CDR3 loop spans 11 amino acids. Using immunoSEQ multiplex PCR, the repertoire was profiled, and TCRdb retains in-frame clones only, with some absent. The sample carries 20,000 to 25,000 clones, roughly 70% recorded once. This chain connects TRBV2 to TRBJ2-7; no clear D gene. This sequence was found in a human donor who received a COVID-19 vaccine. Sequences were derived from CD4+ T cells from PBMCs cultured with HCoV-NL63 spike peptides, sampled before COVID-19 vaccination. The CDR3, as DNA: TGTGCCAGCAGTGACGCGAACGAGCAGTACTTC. It is translated as CASSDANEQYF. Full variable domain (rest looked up from reference TRBV2 and TRBJ2-7): EPEVTQTPSHQVTQMGQEVILRCVPISNHLYFYWYRQILGQKVEFLVSFYNNEISEKSEIFDDQFSVERPDGSNFTLKIRSTKLEDSAMYFCASSDANEQYFGPGTRLTVT.